The rows below give T cell receptor beta chains drawn from one sample of a study of shared clonotypes between healthy human individuals. Profiling relied on immunoSEQ multiplex PCR, and the TCRdb table lists in-frame clones only, not all of them. The sample records around 2,000,000 clones, around 93% being singletons. Sequenced input: naive CD8+ T cells from PBMCs. The receptors come from a man younger than 30 in good health. Some clones in this sample may be carry-over from other donors' samples. CDR3s leave out the opening cysteine and the closing phenylalanine or tryptophan. Each record gives: V gene, D gene, clone size, CDR3 protein. A D gene is named only where the DNA matches it firmly. Clone size appears in some rows only: once, few, many, or a class for an expanded clone.

TRBV6-5 . once ASSYSIGTRLYEQY
TRBV27 TRBD2 . ASSLTSTLAGGSNEQF
TRBV15 TRBD1 . ATSRSETGQGNQPQH
TRBV28 . . ASSFALTYNEQF
TRBV28 . . ASSLYSVRSPLH
TRBV19 TRBD2 . ASQQGSGRRDEQF
TRBV5-6 . . ASSQPTDTQY
TRBV6-5 TRBD2 . ASSYSASGYEQY
TRBV7-2 . once ASSSRIVRVGNEQF
TRBV9 . few ASSPGLGINQPQH
TRBV19 . once ATKIDRDSSSYNEQF
TRBV27 TRBD1 . ASSLRSGRGPHEQY
TRBV4-2 TRBD2 . ASSQILAGYNEQF
TRBV5-6 TRBD2 . ASSWEREGLGNEQY
TRBV28 . . ASSLSDLPAVRNYGYT
TRBV6-4 . . ASSATGRSVSYNEQF
TRBV4-2 . . ASSQFGEGGRSGNTIY
TRBV9 . few ASSVGNSGNTIY
TRBV29-1 . once SAYADTQY
TRBV19 . . ASGWGGSYEQY
TRBV6-5 . . ASSYSEGPNEQF
TRBV28 . few ATGGTQPQH
TRBV2 TRBD2 . ASSEDTSGGSYNEQF
TRBV7-9 TRBD2 . ASSSWTSGNEQF
TRBV20-1 . . STPDSREQF
TRBV5-4 . . ASSFWGGFYGYT
TRBV7-2 . . ASSLAVPYNEQF
TRBV7-8 . . ASSHGRLYEQY
TRBV5-4 . . ASTNSYEQY
TRBV19 . . ASNPGEGDTEAF